What follows are 32 T cell receptor beta chains derived from one specimen sequenced in a study of OX40 agonist ivuxolimab in advanced cancers. Library preparation employed the immunoSEQ multiplex PCR assay. The clones in this table, taken by TCRdb from immuneACCESS, are in-frame only. Not every clone is retained; where verified, under half of the shortfall comes from an unresolved V gene, and the cause of the rest is unknown. For this sample the table gives roughly 150,000 clones, of which 94% were detected only once. The top ten constitute about 0.31% of the sample. The source was CD4+ or CD8+ T cells sorted from blood, collected in a trial of the OX40 agonist ivuxolimab. The origin of the receptors is an adult with an advanced solid tumor such as melanoma, head and neck, liver or kidney cancer.

CDR3 loop: CAIRPLGGNSGANVLTF. The CDR3, as DNA: TGTGCCATCAGGCCCTTGGGGGGAAACTCTGGGGCCAACGTCCTGACTTTC. The chain combines TRBV10-3 with TRBJ2-6, with a weak D call TRBD2 (6 bases). Germline values: CDR1 ENHRY, CDR2 SYGVKD. CDR3 length: 17 residues. V lost 6 bases and J 0 bases, leaving 15 bases between the germline ends.

The V gene is TRBV5-1, the J gene TRBJ1-2, with TRBD1 matching 8 bases. Per the germline V gene, CDR1 is SGHRS and CDR2 is YFSETQ. V lost 0 bases to trimming and J lost 8 bases; unmatched junction nucleotides: 6. This CDR3 comprises 14 residues. The CDR3 nucleotides are TGCGCCAGCAGCTTGGGGGCAGGGGGCGACGGCTACACCTTC. Protein product: CASSLGAGGDGYTF.

This chain links TRBV5-3 with TRBJ1-1; D might be TRBD1 (5 bases). TRBV5-3 is marked as an open reading frame, function uncertain. Trimming took off 0 bases at V and 0 bases at J, with 15 bases between the two ends. This CDR3 region has 17 residues. The CDR3 DNA sequence: TGTGCCAGAAGCTTGGCGCGGCAGGGAAAGATGAACACTGAAGCTTTCTTT. Translated, it gives CARSLARQGKMNTEAFF.

The V call is TRBV2, the J call TRBJ1-5; D might be TRBD1 (5 bases). The CDR3 is 14 residues long. The germline V gene has CDR1 SNHLY and CDR2 FYNNEI. V lost 3 bases and J lost 5, with 11 bases in between. The CDR3 region is CASSDRVGYQPQHF. CDR3 DNA: TGTGCCAGCAGTGACAGGGTTGGTTATCAGCCCCAGCATTTT.

CDR3 DNA sequence: TGTGCCAGCAGCTTAGTTGGGCGGGGTAACACTGAAGCTTTCTTT. It translates to CASSLVGRGNTEAFF. The genes are TRBV13 and TRBJ1-1; D unclear. In germline, CDR1 is PRHDT, CDR2 FYEKMQ (reference sequence). The CDR3 has 15 amino acids. V was trimmed by 1 base and J by 2 bases, leaving 11 bases between them.

The rearrangement joins TRBV6-1 to TRBJ1-1; no clear D. There are 12 residues in the CDR3. The V gene lost 0 bases and the J gene lost 11 bases, with 10 bases spanning the gap. Per germline, CDR1 MNHNS and CDR2 SASEGT. CDR3 amino acids: CASSEAGLFAFF. The CDR3 coding sequence is TGTGCCAGCAGTGAAGCCGGCCTTTTTGCTTTCTTT.

The genes are TRBV4-2 and TRBJ1-3, with no clear D. V gave up 1 base and J gave up 2 bases, with 12 bases separating them. The CDR3 loop spans 16 amino acids. CDR1 is LGHNA, CDR2 YNFKEQ, per germline. CDR3 DNA: TGTGCCAGCAGCCAAGCCCATAGCAGGACTGGAAACACCATATATTTT. This gives the protein CASSQAHSRTGNTIYF.

This clone appeared a single time. The chain employs TRBV6-5 and TRBJ1-2, with 9 positions matching TRBD1. The CDR3 is made up of 12 amino acids. V shed 10 bases, J shed 9 bases, and the junction held 9 bases outside the gene matches. Germline values: CDR1 MNHEY, CDR2 SVGAGI. CDR3 coding DNA: TGTGCCACCTCTGAGGGACAGGGAAGCTACACCTTC. Amino acids: CATSEGQGSYTF.

The rearrangement uses TRBV6-5 and TRBJ2-5, with unresolved D. Germline assignment: CDR1 MNHEY and CDR2 SVGAGI. The V gene lost 5 bases and the J gene lost 1 base, with 11 bases spanning the gap. The CDR3 contains 14 residues. This CDR3 is CASSTRWGQETQYF. The DNA for the CDR3 is TGTGCCAGCAGTACCCGGTGGGGCCAAGAGACCCAGTACTTC.

The chain is built from TRBV7-2 and TRBJ2-3; D is perhaps TRBD1 or TRBD2 (5 bases each). The germline V gene encodes CDR1 SGHTA and CDR2 FQGNSA. This CDR3 has 16 amino acids. V lost 1 base to trimming and J lost 0 bases, with 11 bases between them. The CDR3 nucleotides read TGTGCCAGCAGCTTAGAGTGGGGGTTAAGCACAGATACGCAGTATTTT. This sequence encodes CASSLEWGLSTDTQYF.

V gene TRBV7-9 combines with J gene TRBJ1-5; possibly TRBD1 for D (6 bases). Germline V gene lookup returns CDR1 SEHNR and CDR2 FQNEAQ (reference sequence). This CDR3 region has 17 residues. V was cut by 7 bases and J by 0 bases, with 19 bases left in between. CDR3 amino acids: CASTTGGPTYSNQPQHF. CDR3 sequence (DNA): TGTGCCAGCACCACCGGGGGGCCCACTTATAGCAATCAGCCCCAGCATTTT.

The chain couples TRBV7-2 to TRBJ2-7, with D perhaps TRBD1 or TRBD2 (5 bases each). From germline, CDR1 is SGHTA and CDR2 FQGNSA. This CDR3 comprises 14 residues. Trimming left V 7 bases short and J 1 base short, with 14 bases between. The CDR3 protein is CASTSGTVSYEQYF. CDR3 sequence (DNA): TGTGCCAGCACCTCCGGGACGGTATCCTACGAGCAGTACTTC.

The rearrangement uses TRBV18 and TRBJ2-3; D uncertain. There are 13 residues in the CDR3. Germline loops: CDR1 KGHSH, CDR2 LQKENI. The germline V and J ends were trimmed by 3 bases and 6 bases, with 10 bases remaining between them. CDR3 protein: CASSPPNLDTQYF. The CDR3 bases are TGTGCCAGCTCACCCCCAAACCTGGATACGCAGTATTTT.

The chain has TRBV29-1 and TRBJ2-7, with a possible D match to TRBD2 (6 bases). The germline CDR1 and CDR2 sequences are SQVTM and ANQGSEA. Trimming took off 2 bases at V and 4 bases at J, with 12 bases between the two ends. The CDR3 loop spans 13 amino acids. CDR3 DNA: TGCAGCGTTGAACTTGGTGGGGGGTACGAGCAGTACTTC. This encodes CSVELGGGYEQYF.

CDR3 bases: TGCGCCAGCAGCATTTCGACAGGGGGCTCTGGAAACACCATATATTTT. Translated: CASSISTGGSGNTIYF. The chain links TRBV5-1 to TRBJ1-3; 9 nucleotides align to TRBD1. V lost 4 bases, J lost 0 bases, and 5 bases stayed unmatched. CDR3 length: 16 amino acids. Germline CDR1 and CDR2: SGHRS and YFSETQ. Combining the CDR3 with reference TRBV5-1 and TRBJ1-3 gives the whole variable domain KAGVTQTPRYLIKTRGQQVTLSCSPISGHRSVSWYQQTPGQGLQFLFEYFSETQRNKGNFPGRFSGRQFSNSRSEMNVSTLELGDSALYLCASSISTGGSGNTIYFGEGSWLTVV.

This chain connects TRBV9 to TRBJ2-3; 9 bases map to TRBD2. Germline V gene sequence: CDR1 SGDLS, CDR2 YYNGEE. The CDR3 loop spans 15 amino acids. V gave up 0 bases and J gave up 1 base; unmatched junction bases: 0. The CDR3 sequence is CASSVGTSGTDTQYF. The DNA for the CDR3 is TGTGCCAGCAGCGTAGGGACTAGCGGCACAGATACGCAGTATTTT.

The V call is TRBV5-1, the J call TRBJ2-3; TRBD2 matches 10 bases. The CDR3 totals 15 residues. Germline-derived CDR1 and CDR2 are SGHRS and YFSETQ. V lost 0 bases and J lost 6; bases outside the gene matches: 4. This chain's CDR3 is CASSLGSGGTDTQYF. The CDR3 DNA sequence: TGCGCCAGCAGCTTGGGTAGCGGGGGGACGGATACGCAGTATTTT.

This clone showed up just once. The rearrangement links TRBV7-2 to TRBJ1-2; D is ambiguous. The germline V and J ends were trimmed by 3 bases and 8 bases, with 13 bases remaining between them. Germline CDR1 and CDR2: SGHTA and FQGNSA. This CDR3 comprises 13 residues. CDR3 DNA sequence: TGTGCCAGCAGCTTCCCTTTGGGCCGCGGCTACACCTTC. This codes for CASSFPLGRGYTF.

The V call is TRBV7-8, the J call TRBJ2-7; a weak D match, TRBD1 (6 bases). V gave up 3 bases and J gave up 5 bases, with 11 bases separating them. The V gene's germline CDR1 is SGHVS and CDR2 FQNEAQ. CDR3 length: 13 amino acids. CDR3 coding DNA: TGTGCCAGCAGCTTTGCAGGGGCCGACGAGCAGTACTTC. It translates to CASSFAGADEQYF.

This chain connects TRBV7-9 to TRBJ2-5; 13 nucleotides align to TRBD2. J gave up 4 bases and V 1 base, and 0 bases lay outside the gene matches. The CDR3 covers 15 residues. Germline values: CDR1 SEHNR, CDR2 FQNEAQ (reference sequence). For the CDR3, the DNA is TGTGCCAGCAGCTTAGGGACTAGCGGGAGAGAGACCCAGTACTTC. Amino acids: CASSLGTSGRETQYF. The full variable domain, completed using reference TRBV7-9 and TRBJ2-5, is DTGVSQNPRHKITKRGQNVTFRCDPISEHNRLYWYRQTLGQGPEFLTYFQNEAQLEKSRLLSDRFSAERPKGSFSTLEIQRTEQGDSAMYLCASSLGTSGRETQYFGPGTRLLVL.

The chain joins TRBV19 to TRBJ1-5, with TRBD1 matching 7 bases. The CDR3 is 15 residues long. The V gene's germline CDR1 is LNHDA and CDR2 SQIVND (reference sequence). The V segment lost 7 bases and the J segment 6 bases; nucleotides outside the gene matches: 12. In DNA form, the CDR3 reads TGTGCCAGTATTGAGCGGGGGCAGGGGGGTCAGCCCCAGCATTTT. Translated: CASIERGQGGQPQHF.

The gene calls are TRBV7-2 and TRBJ1-2, with TRBD1 matching over 7 bases. This CDR3 has 15 residues. Per the germline V gene, CDR1 is SGHTA and CDR2 is FQGNSA. Unmatched junction bases numbered 8, after V lost 1 base and J lost 6 bases. CDR3 sequence reads: CASSLVVGQSNGYTF. The CDR3 DNA reads TGTGCCAGCAGCTTAGTCGTGGGACAGTCAAATGGCTACACCTTC.

The rearrangement joins TRBV5-1 to TRBJ2-2, with a possible D match to TRBD1 (5 bases). Trimming took 5 bases from V and 1 from J, leaving 9 bases between them. This CDR3 has 14 residues. In germline, CDR1 is SGHRS, CDR2 YFSETQ. CDR3 in DNA: TGCGCCAGCAGTGTGCAGGGGAACACCGGGGAGCTGTTTTTT. Translation: CASSVQGNTGELFF.

The genes are TRBV6-1 and TRBJ2-3; D unresolved. Germline V gene data show CDR1 as MNHNS and CDR2 as SASEGT. Trimming took off 5 bases at V and 7 bases at J, with 7 bases between the two ends. The CDR3 totals 11 residues. The CDR3 region is CASSYANTQYF. CDR3 DNA sequence: TGTGCCAGCAGTTATGCAAATACGCAGTATTTT.

The gene calls are TRBV27 and TRBJ1-6; 8 bases are a match to TRBD1. The CDR3 runs to 16 residues. V lost 2 bases to trimming and J lost 7 bases; unmatched junction nucleotides: 7. The germline gives CDR1 MNHEY, CDR2 SMNVEV (reference sequence). The CDR3 region is CASSLGRGHWNSPLHF. In nucleotides, the CDR3 is TGTGCCAGCAGTTTAGGCAGGGGGCATTGGAATTCACCCCTCCACTTT.

The chain carries TRBV25-1 and TRBJ2-2; 11 positions match TRBD1. The V gene's germline CDR1 is MGHDK and CDR2 SYGVNS. The CDR3 is 15 residues long. Trimming at V came to 10 bases and at J to 6 bases, leaving 10 bases not matched to a gene. CDR3 loop: CATGTGGHLAGELFF. The CDR3, as DNA: TGTGCCACCGGGACAGGGGGGCATTTAGCCGGGGAGCTGTTTTTT.

J is TRBJ1-2 and V is TRBV7-9; no firm D call. CDR3 size: 13 residues. V lost 0 bases, J lost 3 bases, and 5 bases lay in between. Germline values: CDR1 SEHNR, CDR2 FQNEAQ (reference sequence). CDR3 coding DNA: TGTGCCAGCAGCTTAGCGTCGGACTATGGCTACACCTTC. Encoded protein: CASSLASDYGYTF.

The chain employs TRBV5-1 and TRBJ2-5, with 11 bases that match TRBD1. V shed 4 bases and J 0 bases; nucleotides not matched to a gene: 5. Germline lookup yields CDR1 SGHRS and CDR2 YFSETQ. The CDR3 contains 16 residues. CDR3: CASSGGTGGYQETQYF. DNA of the CDR3: TGCGCCAGCAGCGGGGGGACAGGGGGATACCAAGAGACCCAGTACTTC.

The rearrangement uses TRBV6-5 and TRBJ2-7; TRBD1 might be the D (6 bases). There are 11 residues in the CDR3. CDR1 is MNHEY and CDR2 is SVGAGI in the germline V gene. V shed 2 bases and J shed 11 bases, with 10 bases lying between them. The CDR3 spells CASSYGWTEYF. DNA of the CDR3: TGTGCCAGCAGTTACGGGTGGACAGAGTACTTC.

V usage is TRBV7-9 and J usage is TRBJ1-4; unclear D gene. Trimming cost V 5 bases and J 1 base, with 17 bases left between them. The germline CDR1 and CDR2 sequences are SEHNR and FQNEAQ (reference sequence). The CDR3 runs 17 residues. Here the CDR3 reads CASSPTGGFGTNEKLFF. DNA of the CDR3: TGTGCCAGCAGCCCAACGGGAGGATTTGGAACTAATGAAAAACTGTTTTTT.

Here the CDR3 reads CASSRGGDRVSYNEQFF. The CDR3 coding sequence is TGTGCCAGCAGCAGGGGCGGGGACAGAGTCTCCTACAATGAGCAGTTCTTC. The chain carries TRBV5-4 and TRBJ2-1, with D tentatively TRBD1 (7 bases). The CDR3 consists of 17 residues. The V gene's germline CDR1 is SGHNT and CDR2 YYREEE (reference sequence). Deletions cut 4 bases from V and 0 bases from J, with 17 bases between.

V usage is TRBV29-1 and J usage is TRBJ2-7; a weak D match, TRBD1 (6 bases). Germline CDR1 reads SQVTM; CDR2 reads ANQGSEA. This CDR3 is 12 amino acids long. Trimming stripped 6 bases from V and 2 bases from J, with 11 bases between. The CDR3 nucleotides read TGCAGCGTAGGACAGAGCCCCTACGAGCAGTACTTC. It is translated as CSVGQSPYEQYF.